What follows describes a single T cell receptor (beta chain). The clone's antigen remains unknown. Base-call qualities are not available, and no considerably larger clone is one nucleotide away. CDR1 and CDR2 (LGHNA, YNFKEQ) derive from the germline V gene. The CDR3 spans 17 residues, from the cysteine through the phenylalanine. The DNA shown is the 51-base CDR3, in frame from base 1. V loses 4 bases at its end and J loses 6 bases; junction bases beyond the gene matches: 12. This sample was included in a study of shared clonotypes between healthy human individuals (TCRdb year 2020). Context from the whole study: The cohort included a few men and a couple of women between 18 and 49 years of age. For each donor, CD4 naive and CD4 memory were each given three plates, CD8 naive was given two plates, and CD8 memory was given one plate. The study deeply sequenced blood TCR repertoires of 5 or 6 healthy adults to estimate repertoire size and the extent of clonotype sharing between individuals. Libraries were prepared and TCR repertoires were sequenced by different laboratories using diverse techniques, in order to increase sequencing depth and limit assay-specific biases. Leukapheresis yielded between about 0.9 and 10 billion PBMCs per donor.

Using the deep immunoSEQ assay, TCR CDR3 regions were amplified from genomic DNA by multiplex PCR. Extracted genomic DNA from each cell subset was spread evenly across all wells of several immunoSEQ 96-well plates, with each plate serving as a replicate. For sorted subsets, each replicate PCR was loaded with 200 ng genomic DNA, equivalent to 30,000 to 35,000 T cell genomes. Purified libraries were measured with a Qubit 3.0 fluorometer, size-checked on a Bioanalyzer 2100, and measured again with the KAPA Library Quantification kit. A separate single-read 150-cycle Illumina NextSeq 550 flow cell was used to sequence each immunoSEQ 96-well plate. The authors' pipeline ran thus. The immunoSEQ output contained only junctional sequences without quality scores, so filtering could not match that applied to full-length reads. To assign V/J genes and CDR3, sequences were annotated using PyIR, a Python wrapper for IgBLAST v1.9, with IMGT germline references. Reads were removed for weak V/J assignments (E-value above 1e-6), missing CDR3, stop codons, out-of-frame junctions, or ambiguous translated residues. A V3J clonotype was defined by an identical inferred V gene, J gene, and CDR3 amino acid sequence. Percentage overlap between repertoires was computed as shared unique clonotypes divided by the size of the smaller repertoire. Three approaches were used to assess repertoire richness: RTK rarefaction, the Chao1 estimator, and Recon v2.1 estimates of unobserved clonotypes. OLGA was used to compute generation probabilities for all TCRbeta clonotypes that the gDNA method yielded from a few donors. The clones in this table, taken by TCRdb from immuneACCESS, are in-frame only. Not every clone is retained; where verified, under half of the shortfall comes from an unresolved V gene, and the cause of the rest is unknown. For V, J and clone size, that table is used; D and trimming come from the DNA. This sample gives about 1.5 million clones in total; approximately 98% of them show up just once. The ten largest make up around 0.47% of the sample.

Healthy HIV-negative adults with no recently reported acute infections or vaccinations were included as donors. Every donor was a Caucasian adult living in Nashville, Tennessee, USA. CD4+ T cells were enriched by magnetic negative selection; naive cells were then positively selected on CD45RA, and the negative fraction formed the memory subset. Blood was collected by leukapheresis, and PBMCs were isolated by Ficoll-Histopaque density gradient centrifugation and then cryopreserved in liquid nitrogen vapor phase. Analytical flow cytometry was used to check the purity and quantity of each magnetically sorted T cell population. Each sorted fraction had its genomic DNA isolated and then quantified by UV absorbance on a Nanodrop 2000c. Study-wide findings and limitations: Larger estimated clonotype richness was generally found for naive subsets than for memory subsets. Compared with non-shared clonotypes, clonotypes shared by all four sorted-subset donors had higher generation probabilities. Sampling was restricted to blood, and TCR repertoires in tissue are likely to differ from TCR repertoires in blood. Sharing across a handful of donors was observed for approximately 5% of naive CD4, 3% to 3.5% of naive CD8, about 2.5% of memory CD4, and about 0.39% of memory CD8 clonotypes. Incomplete sequencing was indicated by rarefaction of sorted-subset datasets, despite the large sequencing depth. Pairwise subsampling led to the expectation that sequencing depth would affect the degree of clonotype sharing among donors. Because the study included a small number of donors, the genetic and exposure-history diversity represented was limited.

The receptor was derived from a man younger than 40 in good health. The sequencing input was naive CD4+ T cells sorted from blood. The meaning of the sample's cell subset or site label: CD45RA+ positively selected. The sequence links TRBV4-2 to TRBJ2-2, with 9 bases aligning to TRBD2. The DNA sequence reads TGTGCCAGCAGCCCACCCGGAAGGCGGGAGGGTGCCGGGGAGCTGTTTTTT. This sequence encodes CASSPPGRREGAGELFF.